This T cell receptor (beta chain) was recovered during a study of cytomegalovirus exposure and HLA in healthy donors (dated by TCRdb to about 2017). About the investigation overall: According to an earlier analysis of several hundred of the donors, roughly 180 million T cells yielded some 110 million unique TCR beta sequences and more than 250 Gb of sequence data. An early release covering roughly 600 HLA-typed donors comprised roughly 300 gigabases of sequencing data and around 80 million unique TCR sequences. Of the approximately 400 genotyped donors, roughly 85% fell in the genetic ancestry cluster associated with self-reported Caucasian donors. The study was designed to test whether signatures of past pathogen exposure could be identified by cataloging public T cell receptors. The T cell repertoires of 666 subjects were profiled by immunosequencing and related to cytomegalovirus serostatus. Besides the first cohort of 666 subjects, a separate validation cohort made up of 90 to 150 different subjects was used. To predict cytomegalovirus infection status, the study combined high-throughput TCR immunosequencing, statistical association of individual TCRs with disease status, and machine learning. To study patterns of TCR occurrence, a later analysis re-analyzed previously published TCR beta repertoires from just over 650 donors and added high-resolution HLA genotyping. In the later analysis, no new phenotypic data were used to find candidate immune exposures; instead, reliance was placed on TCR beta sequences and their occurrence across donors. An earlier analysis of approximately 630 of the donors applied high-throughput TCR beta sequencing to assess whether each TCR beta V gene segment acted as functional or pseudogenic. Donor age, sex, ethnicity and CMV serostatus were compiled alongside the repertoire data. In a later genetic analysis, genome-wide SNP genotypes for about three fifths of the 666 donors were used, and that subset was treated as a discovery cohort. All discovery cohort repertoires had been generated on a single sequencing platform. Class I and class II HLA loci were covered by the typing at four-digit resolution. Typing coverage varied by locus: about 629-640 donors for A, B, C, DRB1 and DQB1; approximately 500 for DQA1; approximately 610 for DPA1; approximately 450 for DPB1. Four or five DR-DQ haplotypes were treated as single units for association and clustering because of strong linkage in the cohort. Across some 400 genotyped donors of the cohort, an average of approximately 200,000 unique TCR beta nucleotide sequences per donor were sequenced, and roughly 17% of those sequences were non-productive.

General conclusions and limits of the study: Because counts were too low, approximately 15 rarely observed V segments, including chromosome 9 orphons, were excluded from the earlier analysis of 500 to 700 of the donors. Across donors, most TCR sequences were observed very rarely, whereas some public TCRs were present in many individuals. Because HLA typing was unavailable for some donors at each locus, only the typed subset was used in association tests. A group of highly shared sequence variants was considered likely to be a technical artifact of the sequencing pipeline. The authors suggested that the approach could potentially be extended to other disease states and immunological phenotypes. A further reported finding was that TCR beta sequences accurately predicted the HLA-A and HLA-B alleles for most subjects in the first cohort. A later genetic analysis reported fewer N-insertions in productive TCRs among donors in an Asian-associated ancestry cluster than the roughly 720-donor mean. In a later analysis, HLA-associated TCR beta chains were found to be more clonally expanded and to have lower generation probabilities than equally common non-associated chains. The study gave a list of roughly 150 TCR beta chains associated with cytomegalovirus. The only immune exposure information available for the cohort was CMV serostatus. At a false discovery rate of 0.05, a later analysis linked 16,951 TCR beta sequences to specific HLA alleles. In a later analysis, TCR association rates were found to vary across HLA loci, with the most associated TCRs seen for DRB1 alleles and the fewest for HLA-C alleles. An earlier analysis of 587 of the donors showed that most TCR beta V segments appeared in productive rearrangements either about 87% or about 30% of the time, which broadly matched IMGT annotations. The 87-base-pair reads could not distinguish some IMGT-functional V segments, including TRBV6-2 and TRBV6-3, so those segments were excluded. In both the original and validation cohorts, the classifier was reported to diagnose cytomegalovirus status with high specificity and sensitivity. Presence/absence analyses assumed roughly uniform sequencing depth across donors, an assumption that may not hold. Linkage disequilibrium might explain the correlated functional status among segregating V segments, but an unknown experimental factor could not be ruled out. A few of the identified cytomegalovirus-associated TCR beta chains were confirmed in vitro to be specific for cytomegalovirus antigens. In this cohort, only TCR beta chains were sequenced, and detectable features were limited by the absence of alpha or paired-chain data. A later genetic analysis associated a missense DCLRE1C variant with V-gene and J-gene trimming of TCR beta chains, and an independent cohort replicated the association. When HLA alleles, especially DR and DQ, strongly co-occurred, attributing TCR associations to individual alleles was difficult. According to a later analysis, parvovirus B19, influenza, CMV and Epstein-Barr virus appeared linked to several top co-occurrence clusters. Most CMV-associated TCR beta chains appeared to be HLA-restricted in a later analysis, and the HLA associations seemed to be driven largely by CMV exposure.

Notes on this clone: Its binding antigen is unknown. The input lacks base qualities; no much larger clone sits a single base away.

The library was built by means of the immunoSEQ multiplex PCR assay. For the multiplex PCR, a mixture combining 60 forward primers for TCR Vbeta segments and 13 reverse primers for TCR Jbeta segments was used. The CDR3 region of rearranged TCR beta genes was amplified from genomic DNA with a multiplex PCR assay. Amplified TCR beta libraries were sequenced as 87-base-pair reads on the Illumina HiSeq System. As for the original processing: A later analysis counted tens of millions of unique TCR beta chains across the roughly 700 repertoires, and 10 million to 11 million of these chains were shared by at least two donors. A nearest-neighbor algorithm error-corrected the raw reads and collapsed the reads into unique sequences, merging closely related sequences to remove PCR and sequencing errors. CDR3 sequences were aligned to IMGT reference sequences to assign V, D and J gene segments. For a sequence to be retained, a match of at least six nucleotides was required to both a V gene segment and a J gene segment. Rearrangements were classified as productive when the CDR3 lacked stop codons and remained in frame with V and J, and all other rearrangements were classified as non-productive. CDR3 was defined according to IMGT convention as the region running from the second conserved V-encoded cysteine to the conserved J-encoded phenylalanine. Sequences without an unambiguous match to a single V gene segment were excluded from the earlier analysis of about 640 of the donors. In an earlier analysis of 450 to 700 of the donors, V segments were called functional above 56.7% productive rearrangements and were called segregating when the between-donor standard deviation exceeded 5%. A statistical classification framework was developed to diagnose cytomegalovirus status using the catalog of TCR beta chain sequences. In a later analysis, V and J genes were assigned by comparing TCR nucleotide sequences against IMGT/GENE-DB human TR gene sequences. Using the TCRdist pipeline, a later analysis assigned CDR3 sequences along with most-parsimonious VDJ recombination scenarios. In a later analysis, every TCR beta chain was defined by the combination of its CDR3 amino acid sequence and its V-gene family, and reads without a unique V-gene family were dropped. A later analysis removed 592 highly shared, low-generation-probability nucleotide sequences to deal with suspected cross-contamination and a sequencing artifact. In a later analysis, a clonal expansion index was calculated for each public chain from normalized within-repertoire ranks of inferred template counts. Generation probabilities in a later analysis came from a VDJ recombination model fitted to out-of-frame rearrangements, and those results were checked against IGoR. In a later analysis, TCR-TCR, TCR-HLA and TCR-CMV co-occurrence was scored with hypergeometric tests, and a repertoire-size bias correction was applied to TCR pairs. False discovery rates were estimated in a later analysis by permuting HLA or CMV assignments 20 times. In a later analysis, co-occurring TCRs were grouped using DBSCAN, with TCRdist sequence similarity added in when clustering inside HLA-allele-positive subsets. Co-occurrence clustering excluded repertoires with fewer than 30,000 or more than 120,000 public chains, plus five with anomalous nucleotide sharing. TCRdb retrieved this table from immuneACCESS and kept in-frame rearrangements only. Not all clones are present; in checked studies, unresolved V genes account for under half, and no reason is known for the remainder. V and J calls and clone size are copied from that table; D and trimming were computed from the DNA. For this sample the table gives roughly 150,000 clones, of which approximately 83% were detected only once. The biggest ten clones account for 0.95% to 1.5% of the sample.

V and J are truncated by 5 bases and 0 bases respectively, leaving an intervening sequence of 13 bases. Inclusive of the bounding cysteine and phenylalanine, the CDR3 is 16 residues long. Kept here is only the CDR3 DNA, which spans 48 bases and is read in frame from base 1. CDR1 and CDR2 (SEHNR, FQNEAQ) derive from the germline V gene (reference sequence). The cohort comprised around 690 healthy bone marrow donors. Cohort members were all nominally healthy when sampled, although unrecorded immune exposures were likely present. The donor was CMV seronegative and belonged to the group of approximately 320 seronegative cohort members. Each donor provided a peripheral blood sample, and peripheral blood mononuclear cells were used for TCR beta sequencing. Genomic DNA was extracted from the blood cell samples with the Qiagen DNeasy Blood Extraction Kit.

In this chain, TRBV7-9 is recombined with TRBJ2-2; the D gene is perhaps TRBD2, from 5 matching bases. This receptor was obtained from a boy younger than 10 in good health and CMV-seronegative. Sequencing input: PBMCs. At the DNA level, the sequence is TGTGCCAGCAGCCCGAGAAGGCGGGCGAACACCGGGGAGCTGTTTTTT. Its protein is CASSPRRRANTGELFF. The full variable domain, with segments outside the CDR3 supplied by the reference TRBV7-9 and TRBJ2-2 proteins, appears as DTGVSQNPRHKITKRGQNVTFRCDPISEHNRLYWYRQTLGQGPEFLTYFQNEAQLEKSRLLSDRFSAERPKGSFSTLEIQRTEQGDSAMYLCASSPRRRANTGELFFGEGSRLTVL.